Following are 12 T cell receptor beta chains from one sample sequenced in a study of T cell changes during pregnancy in multiple sclerosis. Assay used: immunoSEQ multiplex PCR; TCRdb lists only in-frame clones, some missing. Among around 45,000 clones listed, 80% to 95% were seen once. The sequencing used CD4+ T cells from peripheral blood mononuclear cells, collected in the third trimester of pregnancy. The receptors were gathered from a female donor with multiple sclerosis, enrolled in a pregnancy study.

J is TRBJ2-2 and V is TRBV28; D is ambiguous. The CDR3 contains 14 residues. Germline V gene data show CDR1 as MDHEN and CDR2 as SYDVKM. Trimming took 3 bases from V and 1 from J, leaving 6 bases between them. The CDR3 protein is CASSFSGNTGELFF. The DNA of the CDR3 is TGTGCCAGCAGTTTTTCAGGGAACACCGGGGAGCTGTTTTTT.

This clone has a single count. This chain joins TRBV29-1 and TRBJ2-1, with D tentatively TRBD1 (5 bases). CDR3 size: 14 residues. V was trimmed by 5 bases and J by 0 bases, leaving 11 bases between them. Germline loops: CDR1 SQVTM, CDR2 ANQGSEA. The CDR3, as DNA: TGCAGCGTTTCAGGGCTCCCCTCCTACAATGAGCAGTTCTTC. This translates into CSVSGLPSYNEQFF.

This clone is a singleton in its sample. The chain is built from TRBV28 and TRBJ2-1, with D perhaps matching TRBD1 (6 bases). The CDR3 sequence is 17 residues long. From germline, CDR1 is MDHEN and CDR2 SYDVKM. The V and J ends lost 3 bases and 8 bases respectively, with 23 bases between them. The CDR3 DNA sequence: TGTGCCAGCAGTTTGGGCCAGGGGAAGAGGTTAAGGGATGAGCAGTTCTTC. Translated: CASSLGQGKRLRDEQFF.

The V call is TRBV5-8, the J call TRBJ1-1, with 9 bases matching TRBD1. V gave up 0 bases and J gave up 4 bases; unmatched junction bases: 4. The CDR3 covers 15 residues. In germline, CDR1 is SGHTS, CDR2 YDEGEE. The CDR3 DNA follows: TGTGCCAGCAGCTTGGATACGGGACAGGGCACTGAAGCTTTCTTT. This sequence encodes CASSLDTGQGTEAFF.

The chain couples TRBV6-5 to TRBJ1-4, with D maybe TRBD1 (6 bases). The CDR3 covers 15 residues. Between the trimmed V and J ends, which lost 8 bases and 4 bases, there was a span of 17 bases. CDR1 MNHEY and CDR2 SVGAGI come from the germline V gene. CDR3 sequence (DNA): TGTGCCAGCCCAAGACGGGGGGCCGTTAATGAAAAACTGTTTTTT. Translation: CASPRRGAVNEKLFF.

The V gene is TRBV9, the J gene TRBJ2-3; D may be TRBD2 (6 bases). V lost 2 bases, J lost 2 bases, and 9 bases lay in between. CDR1 is SGDLS and CDR2 is YYNGEE in the germline V gene. The CDR3 totals 14 residues. CDR3 DNA: TGTGCCAGCAGCGTTGGCGGGGTCACAGATACGCAGTATTTT. This translates into CASSVGGVTDTQYF.

The chain combines TRBV6-4 with TRBJ1-1; 7 bases match TRBD1. V dropped 3 bases and J dropped 1; count of bases not matched to a gene: 2. The germline CDR1 and CDR2 sequences are MRHNA and SNTAGT. This CDR3 contains 14 residues. CDR3 sequence reads: CASSDRDRNTEAFF. The DNA for the CDR3 is TGTGCCAGCAGTGATCGGGACAGGAACACTGAAGCTTTCTTT.

The rearrangement links TRBV9 to TRBJ2-1; possible D gene TRBD2, 6 bases. CDR1 SGDLS and CDR2 YYNGEE come from the germline V gene. V was cut by 4 bases and J by 10 bases, with 24 bases left in between. This CDR3 region has 16 residues. CDR3 amino acids: CASSIQPPGAGVEQFF. The CDR3, as DNA: TGTGCCAGCAGCATCCAACCCCCAGGAGCGGGTGTAGAGCAGTTCTTC.

This chain connects TRBV27 to TRBJ2-7; 7 positions match TRBD1. The CDR3 sequence is 15 residues long. The germline V gene encodes CDR1 MNHEY and CDR2 SMNVEV (reference sequence). V dropped 5 bases and J dropped 3; count of bases not matched to a gene: 10. In nucleotides, the CDR3 is TGTGCCAGCAGTCGTACCGGGACAGTCGGCTACGAGCAGTACTTC. Its translation is CASSRTGTVGYEQYF.

The genes are TRBV18 and TRBJ2-7, with D tentatively TRBD2 (6 bases). The CDR3 is made up of 14 amino acids. V was shortened by 2 bases and J by 3 bases, with 11 bases between the two germline ends. In germline, CDR1 is KGHSH, CDR2 LQKENI. The CDR3 loop reads CASSPYGSIYEQYF. The DNA for the CDR3 is TGTGCCAGCTCACCATACGGGAGTATCTACGAGCAGTACTTC.

The chain links TRBV5-8 to TRBJ1-5, with 7 bases aligning to TRBD1. CDR1 is SGHTS, CDR2 YDEGEE, per germline. V shed 2 bases, J shed 5 bases, and the junction held 1 base outside the gene matches. CDR3 length: 13 residues. CDR3 DNA sequence: TGTGCCAGCAGCTTAGGGGGCCATCAGCCCCAGCATTTT. Translated, it gives CASSLGGHQPQHF.

V is TRBV25-1 and J is TRBJ2-3; no reliable D call. The V gene lost 6 bases and the J gene lost 0 bases, with 13 bases spanning the gap. The CDR3 length is 15 residues. Per the germline V gene, CDR1 is MGHDK and CDR2 is SYGVNS. In nucleotides, the CDR3 is TGTGCCAGCAGCGCCCGAGCGTTTAGCACAGATACGCAGTATTTT. Residues: CASSARAFSTDTQYF.